This T cell receptor beta chain was identified in a study of cytomegalovirus exposure and HLA in healthy donors. Whole-study context: The 100 to 150 validation repertoires and the approximately 690 first-cohort repertoires shared a platform, a later analysis reported. General study points: The study labeled fewer than 200 TCR beta chains cytomegalovirus-associated. TCR clusters originating in the first cohort tended to co-occur in the roughly 110 validation repertoires, according to a later analysis. Among TCR sequences, most were rare, though some public TCRs appeared in many donors.

On this clone itself: Its target is not known.

The CDR3 sequence is 17 residues long. Here immunoSEQ multiplex PCR was the method, and the copy in TCRdb shows in-frame clones only, minus some. The top ten clones hold approximately 2% of a sample with some 99,000 clones, more than 70% of them seen once. The genes are TRBV21-1 and TRBJ1-3; no DNA check was done on the table's D call, TRBD1. TRBV21-1 is recorded as a pseudogene. The TCR originated in a woman aged 18-35 years in good health and CMV-seronegative. Sequences were obtained from PBMCs. CDR3 loop: CASSKRVQGPSGNTIYF. The DNA for the CDR3 is TGTGCCAGCAGCAAAAGGGTGCAGGGCCCTTCGGGAAACACCATATATTTT.